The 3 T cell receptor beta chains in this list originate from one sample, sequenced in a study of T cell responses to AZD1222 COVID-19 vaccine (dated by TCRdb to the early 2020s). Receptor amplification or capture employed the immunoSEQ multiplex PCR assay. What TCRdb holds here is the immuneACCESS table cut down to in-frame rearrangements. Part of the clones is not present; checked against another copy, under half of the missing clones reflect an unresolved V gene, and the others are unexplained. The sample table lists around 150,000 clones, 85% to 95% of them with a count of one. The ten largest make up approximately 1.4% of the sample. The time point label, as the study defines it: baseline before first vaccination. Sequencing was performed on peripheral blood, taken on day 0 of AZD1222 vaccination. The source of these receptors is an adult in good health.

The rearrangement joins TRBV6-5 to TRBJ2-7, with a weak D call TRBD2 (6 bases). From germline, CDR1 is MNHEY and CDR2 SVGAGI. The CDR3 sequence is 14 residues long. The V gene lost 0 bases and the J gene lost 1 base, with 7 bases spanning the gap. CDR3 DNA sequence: TGTGCCAGCAGTTACTCTGGGGGGTCCTACGAGCAGTACTTC. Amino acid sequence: CASSYSGGSYEQYF.

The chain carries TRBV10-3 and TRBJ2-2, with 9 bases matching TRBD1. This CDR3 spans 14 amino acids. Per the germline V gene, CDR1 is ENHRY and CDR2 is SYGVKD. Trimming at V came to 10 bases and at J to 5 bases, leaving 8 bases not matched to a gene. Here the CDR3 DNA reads TGTGCCAGCAAACAGGGGGCCGCAACCGGGGAGCTGTTTTTT. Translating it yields CASKQGAATGELFF.

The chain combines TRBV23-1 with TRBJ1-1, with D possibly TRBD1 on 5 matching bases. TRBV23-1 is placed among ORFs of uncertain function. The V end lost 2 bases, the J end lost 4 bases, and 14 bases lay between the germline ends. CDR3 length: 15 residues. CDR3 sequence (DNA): TGCGCCAGCAGTCAAGGGGGACTTACGATCACTGAAGCTTTCTTT. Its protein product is CASSQGGLTITEAFF.